This TCR beta chain was recovered during a study of cytotoxic CD8 clonotypes in ibrutinib-treated CLL. In the study overall: The average sample held approximately 240,000 productive templates and almost 95,000 productive rearrangements.

Profiled with immunoSEQ multiplex PCR; TCRdb holds only in-frame clones, not every one. The repertoire holds over 250,000 clones, with roughly four fifths as singletons. The source was PBMCs, collected at disease progression, from a patient treated with ibrutinib. The clonotype comes from a human donor with chronic lymphocytic leukemia.

CDR3 in amino acids: CASSFRGAGQGYNEQFF. DNA of the CDR3: TGTGCCAGCAGTTTTCGGGGGGCGGGACAGGGCTACAATGAGCAGTTCTTC. This chain joins TRBV28 and TRBJ2-1; 9 bases are shared with TRBD1. There are 17 residues in the CDR3. Germline lookup yields CDR1 MDHEN and CDR2 SYDVKM. V lost 3 bases and J lost 3; bases outside the gene matches: 9.